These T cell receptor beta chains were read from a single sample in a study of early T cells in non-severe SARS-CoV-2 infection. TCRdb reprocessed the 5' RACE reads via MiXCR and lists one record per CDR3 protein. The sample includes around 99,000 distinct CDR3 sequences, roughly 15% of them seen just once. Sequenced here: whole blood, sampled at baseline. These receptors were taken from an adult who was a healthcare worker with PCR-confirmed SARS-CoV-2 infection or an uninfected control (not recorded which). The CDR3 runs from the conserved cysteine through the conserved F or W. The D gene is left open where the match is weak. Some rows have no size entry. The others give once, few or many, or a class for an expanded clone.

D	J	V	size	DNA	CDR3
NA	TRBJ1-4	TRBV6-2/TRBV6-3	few	TGTGCCAGCAAGGGCGACCAACTATTTGAAAAACTGTTTTTT	CASKGDQLFEKLFF
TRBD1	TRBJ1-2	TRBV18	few	TGTGCCAGCTCACCGGAACAGGGGGCTGGCTACACCTTC	CASSPEQGAGYTF
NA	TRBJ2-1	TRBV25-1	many	TGTGCCAGCAGTTCGGGGCCGTATTTCAATGAGCAGTTCTTC	CASSSGPYFNEQFF
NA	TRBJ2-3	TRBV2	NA	TGTGCCAGCAGTGTTGAGGGGAGCACAGATACGCAGTATTTT	CASSVEGSTDTQYF
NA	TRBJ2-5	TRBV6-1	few	TGTGCCAGCAGTGGTGGTTACAGTCAAGAGACCCAGTACTTC	CASSGGYSQETQYF
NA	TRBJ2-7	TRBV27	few	TGTGCCAGCAGTCCCACGGACGCTAACTCCTACGAGCAGTACTTC	CASSPTDANSYEQYF
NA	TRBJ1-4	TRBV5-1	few	TGCGCCAGCAGCTTGGGCAGGGCAGGTGAAAAACTGTTTTTT	CASSLGRAGEKLFF
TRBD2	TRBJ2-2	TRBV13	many	TGTGCCAGCAGCTTAACGACTAGCACACAGAACACCGGGGAGCTGTTTTTT	CASSLTTSTQNTGELFF
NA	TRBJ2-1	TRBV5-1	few	TGCGCCAGCAGCTTGGAGGGGGGAGTGGTCCATGAGCAGTTCTTC	CASSLEGGVVHEQFF
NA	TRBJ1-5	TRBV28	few	TGTGCCAGCAGCTACGCAGGGGAGGCTCAGCCCCAGCATTTT	CASSYAGEAQPQHF
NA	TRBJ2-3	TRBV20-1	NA	TGCAGTGCTCCCGAAGTTGGGGCCACAGATACGCAGTATTTT	CSAPEVGATDTQYF
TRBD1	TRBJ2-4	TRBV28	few	TGTGCCAGCAGTTGGACAGGCGTGAACATTCAGTACTTC	CASSWTGVNIQYF
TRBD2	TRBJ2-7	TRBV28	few	TGTGCCAGCAGTCCTTCTTATAGCGGGATATCCTACGAGCAGTACTTC	CASSPSYSGISYEQYF
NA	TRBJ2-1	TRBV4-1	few	TGCGCCAGCAGCCATCCACGACAGAGCTCCTACAATGAGCAGTTCTTC	CASSHPRQSSYNEQFF
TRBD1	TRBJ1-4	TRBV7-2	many	TGTGCCAGCAGCAGCAGACAGGGCCTTAATGAAAAACTGTTTTTT	CASSSRQGLNEKLFF
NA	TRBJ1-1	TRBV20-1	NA	TGCAGTGCCCTCCAGGGATTGAACACTGAAGCTTTCTTT	CSALQGLNTEAFF
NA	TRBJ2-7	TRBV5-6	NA	TGTGCCAGCAGCTTGTACGGGAGGACAGGAGAGCAGTACTTC	CASSLYGRTGEQYF
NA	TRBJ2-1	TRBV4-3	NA	TGCGCCAGCAGCCAAGATCTAGGGAATGAGCAGTTCTTC	CASSQDLGNEQFF
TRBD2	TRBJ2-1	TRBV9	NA	TGTGCCAGCAGCGTAGGACCCGGGGCTAGCGGACTCAACAATGAGCAGTTCTTC	CASSVGPGASGLNNEQFF
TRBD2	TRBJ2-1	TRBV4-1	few	TGCGCCAGCAGCCGCGTAGCGGGAGTGGTCAATGAGCAGTTCTTC	CASSRVAGVVNEQFF
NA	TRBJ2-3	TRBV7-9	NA	TGTGCCAGCAGCTTAGGGCGGGACTCGACAGATACGCAGTATTTT	CASSLGRDSTDTQYF
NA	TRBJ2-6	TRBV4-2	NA	TGTGTCAGCAGCCCGCCTCACTCTGGGGCCAACGTCCTGACTTTC	CVSSPPHSGANVLTF
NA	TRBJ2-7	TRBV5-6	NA	TGTGCCAGCAGCGGCGGGGCTGCCTACGAGCAGTACTTC	CASSGGAAYEQYF
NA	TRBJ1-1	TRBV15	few	TGTGCCACCAGCAGCGGCCGGGACACTGAAGCTTTCTTT	CATSSGRDTEAFF
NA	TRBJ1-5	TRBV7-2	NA	TGTGCCAGCAGGAGGGGACAAAATCAGCCCCAGCATTTT	CASRRGQNQPQHF
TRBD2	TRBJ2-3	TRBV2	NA	TGTGCCAGCAGTGGACTAGCGGGACCCGGGGGTACGCAGTATTTT	CASSGLAGPGGTQYF
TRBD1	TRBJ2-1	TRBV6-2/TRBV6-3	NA	TGTGCCAGCAACCCTAGCCCCAGGGGGGAGCAGTTCTTC	CASNPSPRGEQFF
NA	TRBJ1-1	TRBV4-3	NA	TGCGCCAGCAGCCTCGACAGGAGAGGCGACACTGAAGCTTTCTTT	CASSLDRRGDTEAFF
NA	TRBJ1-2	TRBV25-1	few	TGTGCCAGCAGCCTTACCTTTGGCTTTGGCGGCTACACCTTC	CASSLTFGFGGYTF
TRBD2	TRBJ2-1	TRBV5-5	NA	TGTGCCAGCAGCATCACTAGCGGGAGTATTCTCAGCAATGAGCAGTTCTTC	CASSITSGSILSNEQFF
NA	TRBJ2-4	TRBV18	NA	TGTGCCAGCTCACCACCGGGGGAGGACAAAAACATTCAGTACTTC	CASSPPGEDKNIQYF
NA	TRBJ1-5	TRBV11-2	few	TGTGCCAGCAGCAGCCAGGGGTCGGCCGGGGAGCCCCAGCATTTT	CASSSQGSAGEPQHF
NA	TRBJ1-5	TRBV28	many	TGTGCCAGTCTGCTCCTCCAGGGCAATCAGCCCCAGCATTTT	CASLLLQGNQPQHF
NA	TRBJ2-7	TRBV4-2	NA	TGTGCCAGCAGCCAAGATTCGACAGCTCCCTCCTACGAGCAGTACTTC	CASSQDSTAPSYEQYF
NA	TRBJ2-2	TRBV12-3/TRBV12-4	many	TGTGCCAGCAGGGCCACCGCGAACACCGGGGAGCTGTTTTTT	CASRATANTGELFF
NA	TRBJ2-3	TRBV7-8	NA	TGTGCCAGCAGCTTTCGAGGGGGGACAGATACGCAGTATTTT	CASSFRGGTDTQYF
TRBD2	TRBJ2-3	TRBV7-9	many	TGTGCCAGCAACTCATTAGCGGGAAATACGCAGTATTTT	CASNSLAGNTQYF
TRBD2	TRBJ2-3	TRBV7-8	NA	TGTGCCAGCAGCGGAAGACTAGCGGGAGTGGTAGATACGCAGTATTTT	CASSGRLAGVVDTQYF
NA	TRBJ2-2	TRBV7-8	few	TGTGCCAGCAGCGCGGACAGTAAGGGGGAGCTGTTTTTT	CASSADSKGELFF
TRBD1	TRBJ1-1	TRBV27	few	TGTGCCAGCAGTTTAGGTCCGGACAGGGGACCGAGAACTGAAGCTTTCTTT	CASSLGPDRGPRTEAFF
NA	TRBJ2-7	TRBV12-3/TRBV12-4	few	TGTGCCAGCAGGCCCTTTAGCCAGGCCTACGAGCAGTACTTC	CASRPFSQAYEQYF
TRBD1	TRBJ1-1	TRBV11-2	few	TGTGCCAGCAGCTTAGAATGGACAGGCACTGAAGCTTTCTTT	CASSLEWTGTEAFF
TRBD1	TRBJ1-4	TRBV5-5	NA	TGTGCCAGCAGCCTAGCCCAGGGGGCTGGTGAAAAACTGTTTTTT	CASSLAQGAGEKLFF
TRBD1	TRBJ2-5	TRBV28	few	TGTGCCAGCAGTCCACCGGACAGGGGAGAGACCCAGTACTTC	CASSPPDRGETQYF
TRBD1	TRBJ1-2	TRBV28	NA	TGTGCCAGCAGTCCAGGGGGAGCCAACTATGGCTACACCTTC	CASSPGGANYGYTF
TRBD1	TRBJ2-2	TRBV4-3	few	TGCGCCAGCAGCCATCGATCAGGGGGCTACGGGGAGCTGTTTTTT	CASSHRSGGYGELFF
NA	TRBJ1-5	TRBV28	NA	TGTGCCAGCAGTTTACCTACAGGGTACGGACAGCCCCAGCATTTT	CASSLPTGYGQPQHF
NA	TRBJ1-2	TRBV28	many	TGTGCCAGCAGTCAGGCTGGCATCTATGGCTACACCTTC	CASSQAGIYGYTF
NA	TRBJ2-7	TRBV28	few	TGTGCCAGCAGTTTATGGCCGCTGGACAGTTTCTACGAGCAGTACTTC	CASSLWPLDSFYEQYF
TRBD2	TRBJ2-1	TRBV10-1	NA	TGCGCCAGCGACTCTAGCGTCGGGTACCCCTCTCGGGAGGGCCCCTATGAGCAGTTCTTC	CASDSSVGYPSREGPYEQFF
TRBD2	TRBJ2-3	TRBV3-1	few	TGTGCCAGCAGCCCAAGCGGGAGGGCCGCCGATACGCAGTATTTT	CASSPSGRAADTQYF
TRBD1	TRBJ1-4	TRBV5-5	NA	TGTGCCAGCAGCTTGGCCCTGAGGACAGGGGAAGAAAAACTGTTTTTT	CASSLALRTGEEKLFF
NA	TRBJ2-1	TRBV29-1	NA	TGCAGCGTCGCAGACCCGGGACATGTAAATGAGCAGTTCTTC	CSVADPGHVNEQFF
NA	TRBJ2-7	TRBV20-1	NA	TGCAGTGCTAGCGAAACAAGCTCCTACGAGCAGTACTTC	CSASETSSYEQYF
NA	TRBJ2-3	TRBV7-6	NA	TGTGCCAGCAGCTTAGGCTACAGGGACACAGATACGCAGTATTTT	CASSLGYRDTDTQYF
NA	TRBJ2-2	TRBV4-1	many	TGCGCCAGCAGCCAAGATCTTAACACCGGGGAGCTGTTTTTT	CASSQDLNTGELFF
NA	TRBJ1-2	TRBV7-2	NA	TGTGCCAGCAGCTCAACGTATGGGGGCTACACCTTC	CASSSTYGGYTF
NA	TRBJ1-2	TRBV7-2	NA	TGTGCCAGCAGCTTAGCAGCGTCAGGGTCACACTATGGCTACACCTTC	CASSLAASGSHYGYTF
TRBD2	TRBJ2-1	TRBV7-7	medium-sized	TGTGCCAGCAGCTTAGGCTCGGGACTAGCGGCGGGAAATGAGCAGTTCTTC	CASSLGSGLAAGNEQFF
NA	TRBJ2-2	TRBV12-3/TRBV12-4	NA	TGTGCCAGCAGTGGCCTAGGGGGCGGGGAGCTGTTTTTT	CASSGLGGGELFF